This TCR beta chain was captured by sequencing in a study of cytomegalovirus exposure and HLA in healthy donors. The CDR3 is 13 amino acids. Germline CDR1 is MNHNS and CDR2 is SASEGT. V was trimmed by 3 bases and J by 8 bases, leaving 10 bases between them. Study findings and constraints: Rare TCR sequences dominated, though some public TCRs recurred in many donors. The study put 150 or so TCR beta chains on its list as cytomegalovirus-associated.

Using immunoSEQ multiplex PCR, the repertoire was profiled, and TCRdb retains in-frame clones only, with some absent. The data show 200,000 to 250,000 clones, over 80% seen once. On this clone itself: The antigen remains undetermined.

The chain carries TRBV6-1 and TRBJ1-4; D uncertain. The sequencing input was PBMCs. This sequence originates from a woman aged 18-29 years in good health and CMV-seronegative. The chain's CDR3 is CASSDVGAEKLFF. The DNA for the CDR3 is TGTGCCAGCAGTGATGTGGGAGCCGAAAAACTGTTTTTT.